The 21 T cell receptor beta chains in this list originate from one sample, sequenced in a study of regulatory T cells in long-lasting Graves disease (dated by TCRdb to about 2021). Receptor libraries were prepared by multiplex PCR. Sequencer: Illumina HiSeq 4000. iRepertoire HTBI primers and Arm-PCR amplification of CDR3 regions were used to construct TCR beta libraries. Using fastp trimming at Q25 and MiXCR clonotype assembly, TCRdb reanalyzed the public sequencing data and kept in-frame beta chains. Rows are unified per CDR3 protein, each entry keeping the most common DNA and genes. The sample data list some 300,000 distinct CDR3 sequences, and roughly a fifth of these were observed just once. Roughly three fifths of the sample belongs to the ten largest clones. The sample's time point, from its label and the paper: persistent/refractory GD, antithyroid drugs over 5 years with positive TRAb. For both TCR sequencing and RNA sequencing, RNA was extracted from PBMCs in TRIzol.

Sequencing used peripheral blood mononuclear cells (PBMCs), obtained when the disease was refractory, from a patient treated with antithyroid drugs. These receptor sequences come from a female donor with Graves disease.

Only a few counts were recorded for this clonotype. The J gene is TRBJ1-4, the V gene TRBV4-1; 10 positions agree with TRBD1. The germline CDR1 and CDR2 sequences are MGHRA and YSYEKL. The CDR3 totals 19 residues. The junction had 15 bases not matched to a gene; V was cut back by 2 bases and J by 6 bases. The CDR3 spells CASSQWERQGARGDEKLFF. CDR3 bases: TGCGCCAGCAGCCAATGGGAGCGACAGGGGGCAAGAGGGGATGAAAAACTGTTTTTT.

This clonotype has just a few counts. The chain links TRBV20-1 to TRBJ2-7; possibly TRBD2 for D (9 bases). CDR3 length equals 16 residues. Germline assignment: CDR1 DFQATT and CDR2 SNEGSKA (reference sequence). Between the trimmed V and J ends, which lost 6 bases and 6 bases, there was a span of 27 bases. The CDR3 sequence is CSAVGQGLGLAFEQYF. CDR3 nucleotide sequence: TGCAGTGCGGTAGGACAGGGCCTAGGACTAGCGTTCGAGCAGTACTTC.

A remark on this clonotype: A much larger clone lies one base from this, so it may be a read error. The CDR3 DNA sequence: TGTGCCAGCAGTTCCGGTATTGCGGGGGTAGGTTCACCCCTCCACTTT. As protein: CASSSGIAGVGSPLHF. The chain couples TRBV27 to TRBJ1-6; D might be TRBD1 (5 bases). V was clipped by 4 bases and J by 9 bases, with 19 bases between them. This CDR3 has 16 amino acids. Germline CDR1 is MNHEY and CDR2 is SMNVEV (reference sequence).

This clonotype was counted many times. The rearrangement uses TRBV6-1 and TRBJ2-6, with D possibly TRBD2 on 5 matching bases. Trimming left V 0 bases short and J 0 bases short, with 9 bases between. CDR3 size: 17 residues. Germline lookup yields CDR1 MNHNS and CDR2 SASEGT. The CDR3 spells CASSEAGRYSGANVLTF. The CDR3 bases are TGTGCCAGCAGTGAAGCGGGGAGATACTCTGGGGCCAACGTCCTGACTTTC.

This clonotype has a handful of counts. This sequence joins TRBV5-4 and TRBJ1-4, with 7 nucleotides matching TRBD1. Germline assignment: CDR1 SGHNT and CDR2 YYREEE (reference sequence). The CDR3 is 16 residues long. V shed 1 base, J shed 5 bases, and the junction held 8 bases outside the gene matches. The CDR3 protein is CASSLSPGQQNEKLFF. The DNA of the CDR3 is TGTGCCAGCAGCTTGAGTCCGGGACAGCAGAATGAAAAACTGTTTTTT.

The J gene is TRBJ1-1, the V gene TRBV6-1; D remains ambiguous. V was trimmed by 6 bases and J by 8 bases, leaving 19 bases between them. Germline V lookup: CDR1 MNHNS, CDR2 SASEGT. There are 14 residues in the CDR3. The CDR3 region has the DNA TGTGCCAGCAGCCCCAGAGGAGGGCACCGGGAAGCTTTCTTT. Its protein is CASSPRGGHREAFF.

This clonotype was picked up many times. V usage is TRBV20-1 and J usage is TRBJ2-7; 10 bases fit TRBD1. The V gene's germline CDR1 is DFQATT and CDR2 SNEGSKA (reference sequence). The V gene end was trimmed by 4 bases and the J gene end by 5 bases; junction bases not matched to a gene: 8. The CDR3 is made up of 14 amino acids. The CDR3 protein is CSAIWDRGNHEQYF. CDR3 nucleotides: TGCAGTGCTATTTGGGACAGGGGCAATCACGAGCAGTACTTC.

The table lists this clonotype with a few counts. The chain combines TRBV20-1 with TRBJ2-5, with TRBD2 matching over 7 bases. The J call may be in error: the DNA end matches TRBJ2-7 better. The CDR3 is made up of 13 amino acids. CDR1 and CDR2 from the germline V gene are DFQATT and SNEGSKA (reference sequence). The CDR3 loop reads CSAFLRERYEQYF. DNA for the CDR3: TGCAGTGCGTTCCTGCGGGAGCGTTACGAGCAGTACTTC.

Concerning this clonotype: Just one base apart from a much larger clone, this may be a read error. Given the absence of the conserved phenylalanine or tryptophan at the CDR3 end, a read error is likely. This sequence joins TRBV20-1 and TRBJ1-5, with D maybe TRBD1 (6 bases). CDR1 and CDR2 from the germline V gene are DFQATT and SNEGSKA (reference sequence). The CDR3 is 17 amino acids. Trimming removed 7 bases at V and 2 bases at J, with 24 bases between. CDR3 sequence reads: CSVALTYRDDGNQPQHL. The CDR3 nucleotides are TGCAGTGTCGCGCTGACTTACAGGGATGACGGCAATCAGCCCCAGCATCTT.

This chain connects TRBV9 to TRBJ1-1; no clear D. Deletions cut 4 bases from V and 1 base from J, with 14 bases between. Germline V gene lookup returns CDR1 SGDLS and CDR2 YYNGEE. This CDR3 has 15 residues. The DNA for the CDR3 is TGTGCCAGCAGCCCGACTTCTGTAGCGAACACTGAAGCTTTCTTT. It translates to CASSPTSVANTEAFF.

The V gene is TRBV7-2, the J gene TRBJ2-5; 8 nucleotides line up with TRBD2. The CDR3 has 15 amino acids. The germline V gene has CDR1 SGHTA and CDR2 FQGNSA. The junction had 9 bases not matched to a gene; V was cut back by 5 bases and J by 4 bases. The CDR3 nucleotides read TGTGCCAGCAGCCGACGGGAGGGCCTGGGAGAGACCCAGTACTTC. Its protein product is CASSRREGLGETQYF.

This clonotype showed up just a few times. CDR3 coding DNA: TGCAGCGTTGCGGGGGCAGGGGCCCAAGAGACCCAGTACTTC. Translated, it gives CSVAGAGAQETQYF. The rearrangement links TRBV29-1 to TRBJ2-5; either TRBD1 or TRBD2 may supply D (6 bases each). Looked up from germline, CDR1 is SQVTM and CDR2 is ANQGSEA. Trimming removed 4 bases from V and 1 base from J, with 13 bases in between. The CDR3 spans 14 residues.

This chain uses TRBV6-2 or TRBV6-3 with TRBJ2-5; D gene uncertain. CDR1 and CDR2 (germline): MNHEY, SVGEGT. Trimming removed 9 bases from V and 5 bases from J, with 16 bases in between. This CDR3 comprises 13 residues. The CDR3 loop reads CARIPEGSETQYF. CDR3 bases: TGTGCCAGGATCCCGGAAGGTTCTGAGACCCAGTACTTC.

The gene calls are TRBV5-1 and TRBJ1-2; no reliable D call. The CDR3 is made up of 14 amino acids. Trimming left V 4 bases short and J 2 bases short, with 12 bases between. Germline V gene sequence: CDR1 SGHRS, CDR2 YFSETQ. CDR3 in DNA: TGCGCCAGCAGCGTAAGAAGCGTGAACTATGGCTACACCTTC. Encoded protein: CASSVRSVNYGYTF.

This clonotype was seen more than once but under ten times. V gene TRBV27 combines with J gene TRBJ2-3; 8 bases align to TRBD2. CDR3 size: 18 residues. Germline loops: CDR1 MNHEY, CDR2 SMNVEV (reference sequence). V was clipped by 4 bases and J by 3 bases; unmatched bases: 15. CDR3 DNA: TGTGCCAGCAGTTCACCCCCTCTGACGGGAGGGGGAACAGATACGCAGTATTTT. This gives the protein CASSSPPLTGGGTDTQYF.

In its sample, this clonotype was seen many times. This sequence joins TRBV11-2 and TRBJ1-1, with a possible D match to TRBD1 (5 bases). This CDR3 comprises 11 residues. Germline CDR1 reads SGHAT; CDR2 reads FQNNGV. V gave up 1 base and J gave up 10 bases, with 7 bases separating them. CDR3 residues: CASSLVTGAFF. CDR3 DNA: TGTGCCAGCAGCTTAGTCACAGGAGCTTTCTTT.

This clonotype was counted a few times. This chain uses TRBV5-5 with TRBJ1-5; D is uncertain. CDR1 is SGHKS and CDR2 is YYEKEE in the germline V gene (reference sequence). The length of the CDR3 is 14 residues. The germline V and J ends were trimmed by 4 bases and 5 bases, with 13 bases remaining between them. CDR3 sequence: CASSEGPGDQPQHF. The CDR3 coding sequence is TGTGCCAGCAGCGAAGGGCCTGGAGATCAGCCCCAGCATTTT.

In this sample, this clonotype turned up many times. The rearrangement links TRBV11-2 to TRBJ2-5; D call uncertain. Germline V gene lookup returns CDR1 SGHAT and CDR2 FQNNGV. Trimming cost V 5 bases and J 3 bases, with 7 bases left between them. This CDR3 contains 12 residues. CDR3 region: CASSLLEETQYF. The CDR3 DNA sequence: TGTGCCAGCAGCCTCCTGGAAGAGACCCAGTACTTC.

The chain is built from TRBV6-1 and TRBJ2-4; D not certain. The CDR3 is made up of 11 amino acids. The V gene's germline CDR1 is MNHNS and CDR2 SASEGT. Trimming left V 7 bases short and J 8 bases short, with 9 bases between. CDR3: CASNQDDIQYF. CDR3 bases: TGTGCCAGCAACCAGGACGACATTCAGTACTTC.

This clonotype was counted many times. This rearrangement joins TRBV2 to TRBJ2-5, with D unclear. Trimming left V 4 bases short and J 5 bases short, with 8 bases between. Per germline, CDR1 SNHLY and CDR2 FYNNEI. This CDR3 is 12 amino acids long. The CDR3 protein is CASSAWRETQYF. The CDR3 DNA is TGTGCCAGCAGTGCTTGGCGGGAGACCCAGTACTTC.

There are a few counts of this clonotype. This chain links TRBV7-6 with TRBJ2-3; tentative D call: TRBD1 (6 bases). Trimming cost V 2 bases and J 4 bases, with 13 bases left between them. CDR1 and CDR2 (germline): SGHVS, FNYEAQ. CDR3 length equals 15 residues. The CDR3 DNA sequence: TGTGCCAGCAGCTTACTCTCACAGGGTGCAGATACGCAGTATTTT. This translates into CASSLLSQGADTQYF.